The 22 T cell receptor beta chains in this list originate from one sample, sequenced in a study of cytomegalovirus exposure and HLA in healthy donors. PCR was performed using 60 Vbeta and 13 Jbeta primers. Clones were read by immunoSEQ multiplex PCR, and TCRdb kept only the in-frame ones, dropping some. The table includes 150,000 to 170,000 clones, 70% to 90% detected once. The sequenced material came from PBMCs. These receptor sequences come from a woman aged 35 to 49 in good health and CMV-seropositive.

V and J are TRBV28 and TRBJ2-1, with D possibly TRBD1 on 6 matching bases. The V end lost 9 bases, the J end lost 1 base, and 13 bases lay between the germline ends. CDR1 is MDHEN, CDR2 SYDVKM, per germline. The CDR3 length is 14 residues. The CDR3, as DNA: TGTGCCAGTGGTTTGGGGGCTTCCTACAATGAGCAGTTCTTC. Its protein is CASGLGASYNEQFF.

V is TRBV5-6 and J is TRBJ2-3; 9 positions agree with TRBD2. The CDR3 length is 18 residues. Germline CDR1 is SGHDT and CDR2 is YYEEEE. The V segment lost 4 bases and the J segment 5 bases; nucleotides outside the gene matches: 17. CDR3 sequence reads: CASSRALGREGRRDTQYF. The CDR3, as DNA: TGTGCCAGCAGCCGAGCTTTGGGGCGGGAGGGCCGGAGAGATACGCAGTATTTT. Variable domain in full (rest from reference TRBV5-6 and TRBJ2-3): DAGVTQSPTHLIKTRGQQVTLRCSPKSGHDTVSWYQQALGQGPQFIFQYYEEEERQRGNFPDRFSGHQFPNYSSELNVNALLLGDSALYLCASSRALGREGRRDTQYFGPGTRLTVL.

This chain uses TRBV7-9 with TRBJ2-5; 7 bases map to TRBD2. The trim removed 2 bases at V and 5 bases at J, leaving 5 bases unmatched. This CDR3 has 14 residues. Germline V gene data show CDR1 as SEHNR and CDR2 as FQNEAQ (reference sequence). The CDR3 DNA reads TGTGCCAGCAGCTTACCGGGAGGAGTGGAGACCCAGTACTTC. It encodes CASSLPGGVETQYF.

V gene TRBV29-1 combines with J gene TRBJ2-5, with a weak D call TRBD2 (6 bases). CDR3 length: 15 amino acids. Germline V CDR1 and CDR2: SQVTM, ANQGSEA. V lost 0 bases and J lost 7, with 18 bases in between. The DNA of the CDR3 is TGCAGCGTTGAAGACCCCGGGACTGGGTCTGTGACCCAGTACTTC. It yields the protein CSVEDPGTGSVTQYF.

J is TRBJ2-3 and V is TRBV11-3; 14 positions agree with TRBD2. CDR3 size: 16 residues. The ends lost 1 base at V and 6 bases at J; junction bases unmatched: 3. CDR1 and CDR2 from the germline V gene are SGHNT and YENEEA. CDR3 region: CASSLVGLAGADTQYF. The CDR3 coding sequence is TGTGCCAGCAGCTTAGTGGGACTAGCGGGAGCTGATACGCAGTATTTT.

This clone was recorded once. This sequence joins TRBV18 and TRBJ2-3, with TRBD1 as a possible D gene (5 bases). From germline, CDR1 is KGHSH and CDR2 LQKENI. This CDR3 is 17 amino acids long. V gave up 3 bases and J gave up 0 bases, with 16 bases separating them. The DNA for the CDR3 is TGTGCCAGCTCACCCTCGCCAGGGTTGTCTAGCACAGATACGCAGTATTTT. Protein product: CASSPSPGLSSTDTQYF.

The V gene is TRBV13, the J gene TRBJ2-7, with unresolved D. V lost 0 bases, J lost 4 bases, and 10 bases lay in between. Germline assignment: CDR1 PRHDT and CDR2 FYEKMQ (reference sequence). This CDR3 spans 14 amino acids. CDR3: CASSLGVNSYEQYF. In DNA form, the CDR3 reads TGTGCCAGCAGCTTAGGCGTGAACTCATACGAGCAGTACTTC.

In this sample, this clone turned up a few times. Within the sample, other DNA sequences also encode this same CDR3. J is TRBJ1-5 and V is TRBV13; weak D call: TRBD1 (5 bases). This CDR3 region has 14 residues. The germline V and J ends were trimmed by 3 bases and 7 bases, with 13 bases remaining between them. The germline V gene has CDR1 PRHDT and CDR2 FYEKMQ (reference sequence). The chain's CDR3 is CASSLGGGNQPQHF. In nucleotides, the CDR3 is TGTGCCAGCAGCTTGGGCGGGGGGAACCAGCCCCAGCATTTT.

The genes are TRBV5-4 and TRBJ2-1, with 14 bases identical to TRBD2. Trimming removed 3 bases from V and 0 bases from J; junction bases left unmatched: 5. From germline, CDR1 is SGHNT and CDR2 YYREEE (reference sequence). The CDR3 loop spans 18 amino acids. CDR3 nucleotide sequence: TGTGCCAGCAGCTATAGACTAGCGGGAGGGAGCTCCTACAATGAGCAGTTCTTC. The encoded protein is CASSYRLAGGSSYNEQFF.

This rearrangement joins TRBV12-5 to TRBJ2-1, with 8 bases matching TRBD2. V dropped 7 bases and J dropped 5; count of bases not matched to a gene: 7. Germline CDR1 LGHNT, CDR2 FRNRAP. The CDR3 totals 14 residues. The CDR3, as DNA: TGTGCTAGTGCCTGGCGGGAGGTGGACAATGAGCAGTTCTTC. Its translation is CASAWREVDNEQFF. Filled out from reference TRBV12-5 and TRBJ2-1, the complete variable domain reads DARVTQTPRHKVTEMGQEVTMRCQPILGHNTVFWYRQTMMQGLELLAYFRNRAPLDDSGMPKDRFSAEMPDATLATLKIQPSEPRDSAVYFCASAWREVDNEQFFGPGTRLTVL.

The rearrangement joins TRBV7-9 to TRBJ1-1; 9 bases are shared with TRBD1. This CDR3 is built from 15 residues. The ends lost 5 bases at V and 0 bases at J; junction bases unmatched: 4. Germline CDR1 and CDR2: SEHNR and FQNEAQ (reference sequence). The CDR3 DNA reads TGTGCCAGCAGCGACTGGACAGGGGTGAACACTGAAGCTTTCTTT. Amino acids: CASSDWTGVNTEAFF.

The rearrangement joins TRBV5-1 to TRBJ1-4, with 11 bases that match TRBD1. Trimming removed 3 bases from V and 4 bases from J; junction bases left unmatched: 8. Germline V lookup: CDR1 SGHRS, CDR2 YFSETQ. The CDR3 contains 17 residues. The CDR3 is CASSWRGQGVYNEKLFF. The DNA for the CDR3 is TGCGCCAGCAGCTGGAGGGGACAGGGGGTTTATAATGAAAAACTGTTTTTT.

J is TRBJ2-6 and V is TRBV29-1; TRBD1 matches at 9 bases. Trimming removed 6 bases from V and 2 bases from J; junction bases left unmatched: 5. The CDR3 runs 15 residues. CDR1 is SQVTM, CDR2 ANQGSEA, per germline. CDR3 in amino acids: CSVGDRVPGANVLTF. The CDR3 region has the DNA TGCAGCGTGGGGGACAGGGTTCCTGGGGCCAACGTCCTGACTTTC.

Only one count was recorded for this clone. The chain carries TRBV9 and TRBJ2-1; the D is unclear. The V gene lost 4 bases and the J gene lost 0 bases, with 14 bases spanning the gap. The CDR3 contains 16 residues. Germline CDR1 SGDLS, CDR2 YYNGEE. For the CDR3, the DNA is TGTGCCAGCAGCCCCATACCGGGTGCCTCCTACAATGAGCAGTTCTTC. The encoded protein is CASSPIPGASYNEQFF.

The V gene is TRBV6-6, the J gene TRBJ2-1; possibly TRBD2 for D (5 bases). V was clipped by 0 bases and J by 2 bases, with 11 bases between them. CDR1 MNHNY and CDR2 SVGAGI come from the germline V gene (reference sequence). CDR3 length: 16 residues. The CDR3 nucleotides read TGTGCCAGCAGTTACTCTACGGCCGGGACCTACAATGAGCAGTTCTTC. Translating it yields CASSYSTAGTYNEQFF.

The chain couples TRBV15 to TRBJ1-3; no clear D. V lost 0 bases to trimming and J lost 0 bases, with 9 bases between them. This CDR3 is built from 16 residues. Germline V CDR1 and CDR2: LNHNV, YYDKDF (reference sequence). The CDR3 nucleotides are TGTGCCACCAGCAGAGATGCGGGGTTCTCTGGAAACACCATATATTTT. As protein: CATSRDAGFSGNTIYF. Variable domain in full (rest from reference TRBV15 and TRBJ1-3): DAMVIQNPRYQVTQFGKPVTLSCSQTLNHNVMYWYQQKSSQAPKLLFHYYDKDFNNEADTPDNFQSRRPNTSFCFLDIRSPGLGDTAMYLCATSRDAGFSGNTIYFGEGSWLTVV.

The rearrangement joins TRBV2 to TRBJ2-5, with TRBD2 identical over 10 bases. The trim removed 4 bases at V and 3 bases at J, leaving 2 bases unmatched. The CDR3 covers 14 residues. Germline CDR1 is SNHLY and CDR2 is FYNNEI. The CDR3, as DNA: TGTGCCAGCAGTGGGACTAGCGGAAAAGAGACCCAGTACTTC. This gives the protein CASSGTSGKETQYF.

V and J are TRBV19 and TRBJ2-4; 11 nucleotides match TRBD1. Trimming removed 3 bases from V and 10 bases from J; junction bases left unmatched: 8. Germline-derived CDR1 and CDR2 are LNHDA and SQIVND (reference sequence). The CDR3 spans 15 residues. DNA for the CDR3: TGTGCCAGTAGTATCGGACAGGGGGCCGGAATGATTCAGTACTTC. Its protein product is CASSIGQGAGMIQYF.

The chain links TRBV7-9 to TRBJ1-3; 8 bases fit TRBD1. The germline CDR1 and CDR2 sequences are SEHNR and FQNEAQ (reference sequence). Trimming took 4 bases from V and 0 from J; bases not matched to a gene: 5. The CDR3 consists of 16 residues. CDR3 sequence reads: CASSSGQGFSGNTIYF. In DNA form, the CDR3 reads TGTGCCAGCAGCTCCGGACAGGGTTTCTCTGGAAACACCATATATTTT.

V and J are TRBV5-1 and TRBJ2-7, with D perhaps matching TRBD2 (5 bases). V was clipped by 0 bases and J by 0 bases, with 10 bases between them. The CDR3 has 15 residues. CDR1 is SGHRS and CDR2 is YFSETQ in the germline V gene. CDR3 DNA sequence: TGCGCCAGCAGCTTGGACCCCGGAGGCTCCTACGAGCAGTACTTC. Translating it yields CASSLDPGGSYEQYF.

The rearrangement joins TRBV11-2 to TRBJ2-2; D gene unclear. The V end lost 4 bases, the J end lost 6 bases, and 6 bases lay between the germline ends. The CDR3 spans 12 residues. Germline values: CDR1 SGHAT, CDR2 FQNNGV. The CDR3, as DNA: TGTGCCAGCAGCTCAAAATCCGGGGAGCTGTTTTTT. This translates into CASSSKSGELFF. Full variable domain (rest looked up from reference TRBV11-2 and TRBJ2-2): EAGVAQSPRYKIIEKRQSVAFWCNPISGHATLYWYQQILGQGPKLLIQFQNNGVVDDSQLPKDRFSAERLKGVDSTLKIQPAKLEDSAVYLCASSSKSGELFFGEGSRLTVL.

This clone was seen more than once but under ten times. Within the sample, other DNA sequences also encode this same CDR3. The CDR3 region has the DNA TGTGCCAGTAGTATCGGACAGGGTGAGGGATATGGCTACACCTTC. This codes for CASSIGQGEGYGYTF. The V and J genes are TRBV19 and TRBJ1-2; 8 bases fit TRBD1. The V gene's germline CDR1 is LNHDA and CDR2 SQIVND (reference sequence). This CDR3 is 15 amino acids long. Losses at the gene ends were 3 bases for V and 5 bases for J; bases not matched to a gene: 8.